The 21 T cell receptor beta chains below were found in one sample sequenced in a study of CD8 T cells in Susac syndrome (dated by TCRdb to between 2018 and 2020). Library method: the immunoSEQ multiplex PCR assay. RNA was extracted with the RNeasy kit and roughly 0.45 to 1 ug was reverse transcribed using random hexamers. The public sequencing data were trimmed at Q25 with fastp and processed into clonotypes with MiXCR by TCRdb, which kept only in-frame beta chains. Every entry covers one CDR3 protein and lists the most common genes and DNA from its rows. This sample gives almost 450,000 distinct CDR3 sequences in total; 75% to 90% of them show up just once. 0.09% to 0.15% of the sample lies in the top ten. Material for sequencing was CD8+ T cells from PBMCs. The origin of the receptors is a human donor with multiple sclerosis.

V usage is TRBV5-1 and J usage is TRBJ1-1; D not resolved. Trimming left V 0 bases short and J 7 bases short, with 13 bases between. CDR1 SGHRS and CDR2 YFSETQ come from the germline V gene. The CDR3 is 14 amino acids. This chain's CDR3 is CASSLEGYPVEAFF. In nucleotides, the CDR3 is TGCGCCAGCAGCTTGGAGGGCTATCCGGTTGAAGCTTTCTTT.

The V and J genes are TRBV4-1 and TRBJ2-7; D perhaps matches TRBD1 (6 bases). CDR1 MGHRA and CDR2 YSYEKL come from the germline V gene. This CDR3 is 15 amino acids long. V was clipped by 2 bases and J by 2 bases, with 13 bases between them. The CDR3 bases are TGCGCCAGCAGCCAACGTACAGGGCGGACCTACGAGCAGTACTTC. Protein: CASSQRTGRTYEQYF.

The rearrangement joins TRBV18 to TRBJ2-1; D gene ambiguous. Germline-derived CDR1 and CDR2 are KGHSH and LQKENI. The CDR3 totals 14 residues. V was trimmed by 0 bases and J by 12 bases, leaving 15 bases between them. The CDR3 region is CASSPPPQVWRQFF. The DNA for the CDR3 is TGTGCCAGCTCACCACCCCCGCAGGTTTGGCGGCAGTTCTTC. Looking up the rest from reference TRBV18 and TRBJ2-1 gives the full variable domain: NAGVMQNPRHLVRRRGQEARLRCSPMKGHSHVYWYRQLPEEGLKFMVYLQKENIIDESGMPKERFSAEFPKEGPSILRIQQVVRGDSAAYFCASSPPPQVWRQFFGPGTRLTVL.

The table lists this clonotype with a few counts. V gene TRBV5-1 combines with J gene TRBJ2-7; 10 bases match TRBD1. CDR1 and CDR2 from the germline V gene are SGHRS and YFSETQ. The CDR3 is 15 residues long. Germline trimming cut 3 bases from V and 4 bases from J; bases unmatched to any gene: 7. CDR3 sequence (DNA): TGCGCCAGCAGCTCCGGGACAGGGGTGTTATACGAGCAGTACTTC. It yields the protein CASSSGTGVLYEQYF.

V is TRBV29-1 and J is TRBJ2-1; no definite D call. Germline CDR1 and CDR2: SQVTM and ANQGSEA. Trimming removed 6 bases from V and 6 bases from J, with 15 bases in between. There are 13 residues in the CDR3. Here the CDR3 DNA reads TGCAGCGTATATCAGCCCAACGCCAATGAGCAGTTCTTC. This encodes CSVYQPNANEQFF.

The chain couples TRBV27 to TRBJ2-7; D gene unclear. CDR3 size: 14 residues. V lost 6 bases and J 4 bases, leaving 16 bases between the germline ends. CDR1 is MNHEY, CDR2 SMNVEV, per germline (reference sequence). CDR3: CASSSLGFDYEQYF. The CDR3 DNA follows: TGTGCCAGCAGCAGCCTAGGATTTGATTACGAGCAGTACTTC.

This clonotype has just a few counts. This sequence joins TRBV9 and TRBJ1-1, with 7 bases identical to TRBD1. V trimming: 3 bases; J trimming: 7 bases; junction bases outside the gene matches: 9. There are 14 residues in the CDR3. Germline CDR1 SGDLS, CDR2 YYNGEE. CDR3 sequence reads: CASSAVGTDIEAFF. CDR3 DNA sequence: TGTGCCAGCAGCGCCGTGGGGACAGACATTGAAGCTTTCTTT.

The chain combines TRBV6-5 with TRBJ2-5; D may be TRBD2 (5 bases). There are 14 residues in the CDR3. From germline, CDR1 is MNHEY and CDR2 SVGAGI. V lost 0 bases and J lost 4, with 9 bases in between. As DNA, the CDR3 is TGTGCCAGCAGTTACTCGCTAGCCGGAGAGACCCAGTACTTC. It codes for CASSYSLAGETQYF.

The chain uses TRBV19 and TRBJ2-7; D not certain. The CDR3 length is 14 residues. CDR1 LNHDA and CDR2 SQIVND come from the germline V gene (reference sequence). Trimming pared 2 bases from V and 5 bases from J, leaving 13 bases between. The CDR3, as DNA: TGTGCCAGTAGTATACCGAAATTGGTAGACGAGCAGTACTTC. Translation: CASSIPKLVDEQYF.

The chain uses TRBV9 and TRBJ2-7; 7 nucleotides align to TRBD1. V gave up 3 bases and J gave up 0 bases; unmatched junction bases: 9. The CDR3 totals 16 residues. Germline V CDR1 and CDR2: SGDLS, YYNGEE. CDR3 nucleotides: TGTGCCAGCAGCGGGGGCGGACAGGCATTCTCCTACGAGCAGTACTTC. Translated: CASSGGGQAFSYEQYF.

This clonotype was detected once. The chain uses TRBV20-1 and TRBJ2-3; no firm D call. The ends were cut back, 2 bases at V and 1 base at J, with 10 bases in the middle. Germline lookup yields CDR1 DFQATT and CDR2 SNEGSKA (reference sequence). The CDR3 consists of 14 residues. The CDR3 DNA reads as TGCAGTGCTAGAAGAAGAGGTGGCACAGATACGCAGTATTTT. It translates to CSARRRGGTDTQYF.

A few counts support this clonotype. CDR3 nucleotides: TGTGCCAGCAGTTCGACAGGGGGCAATGAGCAGTTCTTC. Amino acid sequence: CASSSTGGNEQFF. This chain joins TRBV6-1 and TRBJ2-1, with 9 bases identical to TRBD1. Germline CDR1 reads MNHNS; CDR2 reads SASEGT. V dropped 5 bases and J dropped 6; count of bases not matched to a gene: 2. The CDR3 totals 13 residues.

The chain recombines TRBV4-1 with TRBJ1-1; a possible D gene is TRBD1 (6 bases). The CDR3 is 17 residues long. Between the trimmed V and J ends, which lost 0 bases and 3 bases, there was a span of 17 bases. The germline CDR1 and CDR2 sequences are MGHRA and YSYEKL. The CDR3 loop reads CASSQERLGARDTEAFF. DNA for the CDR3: TGCGCCAGCAGCCAAGAACGATTGGGGGCGAGGGACACTGAAGCTTTCTTT.

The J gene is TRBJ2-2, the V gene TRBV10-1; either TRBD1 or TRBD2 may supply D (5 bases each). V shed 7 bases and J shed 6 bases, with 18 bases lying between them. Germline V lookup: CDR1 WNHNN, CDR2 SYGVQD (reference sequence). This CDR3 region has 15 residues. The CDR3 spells CASTPGPGISGELFF. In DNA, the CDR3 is TGCGCCAGCACTCCGGGACCTGGGATATCCGGGGAGCTGTTTTTT.

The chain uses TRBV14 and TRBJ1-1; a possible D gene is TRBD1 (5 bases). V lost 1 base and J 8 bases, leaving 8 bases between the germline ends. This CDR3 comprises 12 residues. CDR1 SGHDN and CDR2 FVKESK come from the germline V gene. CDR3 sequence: CASSQGGKEAFF. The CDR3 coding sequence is TGTGCCAGCAGCCAAGGGGGCAAGGAAGCTTTCTTT. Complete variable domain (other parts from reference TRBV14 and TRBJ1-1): EAGVTQFPSHSVIEKGQTVTLRCDPISGHDNLYWYRRVMGKEIKFLLHFVKESKQDESGMPNNRFLAERTGGTYSTLKVQPAELEDSGVYFCASSQGGKEAFFGQGTRLTVV.

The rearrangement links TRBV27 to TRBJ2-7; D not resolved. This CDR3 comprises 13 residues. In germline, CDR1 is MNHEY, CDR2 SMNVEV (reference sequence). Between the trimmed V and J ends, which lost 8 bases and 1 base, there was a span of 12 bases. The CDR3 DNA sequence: TGTGCCAGCGCTTTCTCTACATCCTACGAGCAGTACTTC. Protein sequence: CASAFSTSYEQYF.

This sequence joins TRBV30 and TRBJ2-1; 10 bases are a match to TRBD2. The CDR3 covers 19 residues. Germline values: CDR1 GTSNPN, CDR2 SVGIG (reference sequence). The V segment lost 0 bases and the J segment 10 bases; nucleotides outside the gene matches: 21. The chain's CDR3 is CAWSVLGQGEVAGGPEQFF. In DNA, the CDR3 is TGTGCCTGGAGTGTACTGGGTCAGGGCGAGGTAGCGGGAGGACCCGAGCAGTTCTTC.

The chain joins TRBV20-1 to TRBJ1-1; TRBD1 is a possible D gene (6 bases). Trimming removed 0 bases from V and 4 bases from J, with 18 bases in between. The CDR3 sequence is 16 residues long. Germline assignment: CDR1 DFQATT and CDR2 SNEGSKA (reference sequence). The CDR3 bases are TGCAGTGCTAGAGATCACGGTGGACAGTCGGGCACTGAAGCTTTCTTT. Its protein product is CSARDHGGQSGTEAFF.

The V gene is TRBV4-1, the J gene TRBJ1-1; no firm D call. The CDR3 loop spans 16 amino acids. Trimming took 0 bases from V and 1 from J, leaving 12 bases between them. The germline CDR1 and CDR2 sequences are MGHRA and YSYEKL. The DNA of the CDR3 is TGCGCCAGCAGCCAAGACTTCAAGGGTAGGAACACTGAAGCTTTCTTT. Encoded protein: CASSQDFKGRNTEAFF.

The DNA for the CDR3 is TGTGCCAGCAGTTCCGACCGGGACAGGAGCGTTTTTGGAGGAGATACGCAGTATTTT. Translating gives CASSSDRDRSVFGGDTQYF. The chain is built from TRBV6-5 and TRBJ2-3; TRBD1 aligns across 8 bases. This CDR3 is built from 19 residues. J was trimmed by 5 bases and V by 4 bases; bases with no gene match: 20. Germline V gives CDR1 MNHEY, CDR2 SVGAGI.

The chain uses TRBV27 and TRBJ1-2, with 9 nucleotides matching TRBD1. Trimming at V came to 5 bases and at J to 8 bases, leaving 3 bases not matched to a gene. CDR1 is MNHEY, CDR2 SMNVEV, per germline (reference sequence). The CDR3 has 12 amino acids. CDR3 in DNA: TGTGCCAGCAGTGGGACAGGGTACGGCTACACCTTC. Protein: CASSGTGYGYTF.